The next 3 T cell receptor beta chains were all read from a single sample in a study of metastatic and nonmetastatic thyroid tumors. Not a single patient had been given any form of treatment at any point before undergoing thyroid surgery. With MiXCR, TCRdb reprocessed the PCR reads. The sample lists around 22,000 clones, approximately 19% occurring once. The sequenced sample was blood. Receptors originate from a male donor with papillary thyroid cancer or a benign thyroid nodule (not recorded which). Some clones in this sample may be carry-over from other donors' samples.

In this sample, this clone turned up many times. The chain employs TRBV15 and TRBJ1-6; unclear D gene. The CDR3 totals 18 residues. Germline assignment: CDR1 LNHNV and CDR2 YYDKDF (reference sequence). V gave up 4 bases and J gave up 10 bases, with 26 bases separating them. CDR3 nucleotide sequence: TGTGCCACCAGCAACAACGAACGAAGGGCCCTGATCAGGTCACCCCTCCACTTT. It is translated as CATSNNERRALIRSPLHF.

This chain joins TRBV5-1 and TRBJ1-5, with D possibly TRBD1 on 6 matching bases. The germline V gene encodes CDR1 SGHRS and CDR2 YFSETQ. The ends were cut back, 5 bases at V and 0 bases at J, with 12 bases in the middle. CDR3 length: 15 amino acids. DNA of the CDR3: TGCGCCAGCAGATTGAAAGGGGGTAGCAATCAGCCCCAGCATTTT. This gives the protein CASRLKGGSNQPQHF.

Only a few counts were recorded for this clone. This rearrangement joins TRBV6-2 or TRBV6-3 to TRBJ2-7; D is possibly TRBD1 (5 bases). The V end lost 2 bases, the J end lost 0 bases, and 11 bases lay between the germline ends. The germline V gene has CDR1 MNHEY and CDR2 SVGEGT. This CDR3 region has 15 residues. CDR3 sequence (DNA): TGTGCCAGCAGTTACCTGGGGCCGAACTCCTACGAGCAGTACTTC. Translated, it gives CASSYLGPNSYEQYF.